The 16 T cell receptor beta chains in this list originate from one sample, sequenced in a study of Graves' ophthalmopathy and Graves' hyperthyroidism. Scientists amplified the TCR beta CDR3 regions from RNA transcripts. First-round RT-PCR with HTBI primers preceded a second-round multiplex PCR. Using its own MiXCR run on the multiplex PCR reads, TCRdb lists one record per CDR3 protein. Here the sample spans about 230,000 distinct CDR3 sequences, 45% to 55% being singletons. Input material: peripheral blood. Source of these receptors: an adult man with Graves' ophthalmopathy.

The chain joins TRBV7-9 to TRBJ1-6; D gene uncertain. Germline CDR1 reads SEHNR; CDR2 reads FQNEAQ (reference sequence). The V gene lost 9 bases and the J gene lost 9 bases, with 24 bases spanning the gap. This CDR3 spans 16 amino acids. CDR3 in DNA: TGTGCCAGTAGTATAGGACCCGTCGAACGTTCTTCACCCCTCCACTTT. Its protein product is CASSIGPVERSSPLHF. Based on the CDR3 plus reference TRBV7-9 and TRBJ1-6, the full variable domain is DTGVSQNPRHKITKRGQNVTFRCDPISEHNRLYWYRQTLGQGPEFLTYFQNEAQLEKSRLLSDRFSAERPKGSFSTLEIQRTEQGDSAMYLCASSIGPVERSSPLHFGNGTRLTVT.

This clonotype showed up just a few times. V is TRBV29-1 and J is TRBJ1-1, with a possible D match to TRBD1 (5 bases). The CDR3 is made up of 13 amino acids. The germline V gene has CDR1 SQVTM and CDR2 ANQGSEA. V lost 7 bases, J lost 3 bases, and 15 bases lay in between. The CDR3 DNA follows: TGCAGCGGGGGGGGATCCGGGGACACTGAAGCTTTCTTT. It translates to CSGGGSGDTEAFF.

Concerning this clonotype: A read error may produce the germline difference seen at one junction end. The chain joins TRBV7-3 to TRBJ2-7; D might be TRBD2 (6 bases). CDR1 and CDR2 from the germline V gene are SGHTA and FQGTGA. CDR3 length: 12 amino acids. CDR3 in amino acids: CASMGGSYEQYF. CDR3 nucleotide sequence: TGCGCCAGCATGGGAGGATCCTACGAGCAGTACTTC.

V and J are TRBV19 and TRBJ1-2; weak D call: TRBD1 (5 bases). Trimming left V 1 base short and J 2 bases short, with 23 bases between. The germline gives CDR1 LNHDA, CDR2 SQIVND (reference sequence). The CDR3 sequence is 19 residues long. CDR3 in DNA: TGTGCCAGTAGTATAGGAATGAGGAGTGGGGCCTTTGGGAACTATGGCTACACCTTC. Translation gives CASSIGMRSGAFGNYGYTF.

This clonotype was seen more than once but under ten times. The chain has TRBV20-1 and TRBJ2-5; D might be TRBD1 (6 bases). The CDR3 extends over 13 amino acids. CDR1 and CDR2 from the germline V gene are DFQATT and SNEGSKA (reference sequence). V was pared by 1 base and J by 4 bases, with 10 bases between. CDR3 protein: CSARVARGETQYF. Written as DNA, the CDR3 is TGCAGTGCTAGAGTAGCCAGGGGAGAGACCCAGTACTTC.

In this sample, this clonotype turned up many times. The rearrangement joins TRBV29-1 to TRBJ2-7, with D possibly being TRBD1 (6 bases). Germline values: CDR1 SQVTM, CDR2 ANQGSEA. The CDR3 loop spans 15 amino acids. The V end was cut by 1 base, the J end by 3 bases, with 16 bases between. Here the CDR3 reads CSVEGQEASSYEQYF. The CDR3 nucleotides are TGCAGCGTTGAAGGACAGGAGGCGAGCAGCTACGAGCAGTACTTC.

In this sample, this clonotype turned up a few times. This chain links TRBV19 with TRBJ1-1, with 7 bases fitting TRBD1. CDR1 is LNHDA, CDR2 SQIVND, per germline (reference sequence). J was trimmed by 0 bases and V by 9 bases; bases with no gene match: 19. The length of the CDR3 is 18 residues. This CDR3 reads CASVREPYRGSMNTEAFF. The CDR3 DNA reads TGTGCCAGCGTCCGCGAACCATACAGGGGATCGATGAACACTGAAGCTTTCTTT.

The table lists this clonotype with a few counts. The genes are TRBV5-1 and TRBJ1-4; D is unresolved. Trimming stripped 4 bases from V and 0 bases from J, with 7 bases between. The length of the CDR3 is 14 residues. CDR1 SGHRS and CDR2 YFSETQ come from the germline V gene. Here the CDR3 DNA reads TGCGCCAGCAGCCCCACCTCAACTAATGAAAAACTGTTTTTT. Translated: CASSPTSTNEKLFF. The variable domain in full, with the rest retrieved from reference TRBV5-1 and TRBJ1-4, is KAGVTQTPRYLIKTRGQQVTLSCSPISGHRSVSWYQQTPGQGLQFLFEYFSETQRNKGNFPGRFSGRQFSNSRSEMNVSTLELGDSALYLCASSPTSTNEKLFFGSGTQLSVL.

V gene TRBV13 combines with J gene TRBJ1-2; D is unclear. The CDR3 contains 13 residues. Germline CDR1 and CDR2: PRHDT and FYEKMQ (reference sequence). V dropped 6 bases and J dropped 4 bases, with 12 bases sitting between them. CDR3 in amino acids: CASSPKAAYGYTF. In nucleotides, the CDR3 is TGTGCCAGCAGTCCTAAGGCAGCCTATGGCTACACCTTC.

This clonotype was seen a handful of times. The rearrangement joins TRBV2 to TRBJ2-7; D possibly corresponds to TRBD2 (6 bases). The CDR3 extends over 14 amino acids. The germline V gene encodes CDR1 SNHLY and CDR2 FYNNEI. Between the trimmed V and J ends, which lost 6 bases and 2 bases, there was a span of 14 bases. CDR3 region: CASSVTTRTYEQYF. CDR3 DNA: TGTGCCAGCAGCGTAACGACTAGAACCTACGAGCAGTACTTC.

The rearrangement joins TRBV12-3 or TRBV12-4 to TRBJ2-7; D might be TRBD2 (5 bases). The CDR3 contains 12 residues. V was pared by 6 bases and J by 5 bases, with 11 bases between. CDR3 residues: CASSPASHEQYF. The CDR3 region has the DNA TGTGCCAGCAGCCCAGCTAGCCACGAGCAGTACTTC.

The V gene is TRBV15, the J gene TRBJ1-1; 7 positions match TRBD1. The CDR3 runs to 13 residues. Germline V lookup: CDR1 LNHNV, CDR2 YYDKDF (reference sequence). V was pared by 5 bases and J by 1 base, with 1 base of the junction left unmatched. In DNA form, the CDR3 reads TGTGCCACCAGCTGGGACAGGAACACTGAAGCTTTCTTT. Its translation: CATSWDRNTEAFF.

The chain recombines TRBV7-3 with TRBJ1-5, with D uncertain. Trimming pared 5 bases from V and 4 bases from J, leaving 9 bases between. The CDR3 length is 13 residues. Germline lookup yields CDR1 SGHTA and CDR2 FQGTGA. The CDR3 DNA sequence: TGTGCCAGCAGCGCCGGATGGAATCAGCCCCAGCATTTT. It is translated as CASSAGWNQPQHF.

This clonotype was detected only once. The chain recombines TRBV7-2 with TRBJ2-6; D not certain. Between the trimmed V and J ends, which lost 5 bases and 4 bases, there was a span of 12 bases. Germline CDR1 is SGHTA and CDR2 is FQGNSA. CDR3 length equals 15 residues. The CDR3 sequence is CASSRTQAGANVLTF. The CDR3 nucleotides read TGTGCCAGCAGCCGGACCCAAGCAGGGGCCAACGTCCTGACTTTC.

This clonotype has at least ten counts. V and J are TRBV7-2 and TRBJ2-7, with TRBD2 as a possible D gene (6 bases). Trimming cost V 4 bases and J 4 bases, with 11 bases left between them. Germline V lookup: CDR1 SGHTA, CDR2 FQGNSA. CDR3 size: 13 residues. CDR3 in amino acids: CASSSTRFYEQYF. CDR3 coding DNA: TGTGCCAGCAGCTCGACTAGGTTTTACGAGCAGTACTTC.

The chain has TRBV29-1 and TRBJ1-3; a weak D match, TRBD1 (6 bases). The V and J ends lost 6 bases and 2 bases respectively, with 11 bases between them. The CDR3 spans 13 residues. The V gene's germline CDR1 is SQVTM and CDR2 ANQGSEA. CDR3 nucleotides: TGCAGCGTGCGGGACACTGCTGGAAACACCATATATTTT. Protein product: CSVRDTAGNTIYF.